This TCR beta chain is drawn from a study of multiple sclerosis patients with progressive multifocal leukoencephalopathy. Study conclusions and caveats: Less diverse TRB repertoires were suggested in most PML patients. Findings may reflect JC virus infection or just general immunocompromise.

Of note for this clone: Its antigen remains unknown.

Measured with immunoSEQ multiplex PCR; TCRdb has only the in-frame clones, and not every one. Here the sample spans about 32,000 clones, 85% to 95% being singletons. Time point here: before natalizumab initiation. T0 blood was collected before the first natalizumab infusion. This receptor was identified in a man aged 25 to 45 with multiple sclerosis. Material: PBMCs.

The CDR3 DNA follows: TGTGCCAGCAGTGATGGGGTGGGTGGAGGGGCTTTCTTT. Its protein is CASSDGVGGGAFF. The chain carries TRBV2 and TRBJ1-1, with no clear D. Trimming cost V 3 bases and J 11 bases, with 16 bases left between them. The CDR3 extends over 13 amino acids. CDR1 is SNHLY and CDR2 is FYNNEI in the germline V gene.